Shown below are 27 T cell receptor beta chains from a single sample sequenced in a study of CD8 T cells in ankylosing spondylitis (dated by TCRdb to the late 2010s). Library method: 5' RACE. The run used an Illumina HiSeq 2500. In-frame beta chains were kept once TCRdb had trimmed the public reads at Q25 with fastp and called clones with MiXCR. CDR3 protein sequences are deduplicated, and each keeps its most common genes and DNA. The sample data list about 220,000 distinct CDR3 sequences, and about 10% of these were observed just once. The ten biggest clones cover 20% to 25% of the sample. What was sequenced was blood, either unsorted or a sorted T cell fraction (not recorded which). These receptors were taken from a male donor with ankylosing spondylitis or in good health (not recorded which).

The sample holds a few counts of this clonotype. The rearrangement links TRBV6-2 or TRBV6-3 to TRBJ2-7, with 7 bases matching TRBD1. With V trimmed by 8 bases and J by 2 bases, 6 bases remained unmatched. CDR1 and CDR2 (germline): MNHEY, SVGEGT. This CDR3 comprises 13 residues. CDR3 nucleotides: TGTGCCAGCGACCGTGGACAGGCCTACGAGCAGTACTTC. This translates into CASDRGQAYEQYF.

The sample holds one count of this clonotype. This rearrangement joins TRBV2 to TRBJ1-4; D is uncertain. CDR1 and CDR2 (germline): SNHLY, FYNNEI. The V end was cut by 6 bases, the J end by 8 bases, with 13 bases between. The CDR3 is made up of 13 amino acids. The CDR3 protein is CASRTSTDEKLFF. The CDR3 nucleotides read TGTGCCAGCAGGACGAGCACAGACGAAAAACTGTTTTTT.

This clonotype was picked up many times. V gene TRBV3-1 combines with J gene TRBJ2-2; 7 positions match TRBD1. Germline values: CDR1 LGHDT, CDR2 YNNKEL (reference sequence). The CDR3 covers 16 residues. The ends lost 4 bases at V and 5 bases at J; junction bases unmatched: 10. The CDR3 nucleotides are TGTGCCAGCAGCCCAAACAGGGGTGAGCGGACCGGGGAGCTGTTTTTT. It specifies CASSPNRGERTGELFF.

In this sample, this clonotype turned up many times. At one of its ends the junction is not consistent with the germline gene, which may arise from a read error. The J gene is TRBJ1-2, the V gene TRBV5-1; weak D call: TRBD1 (5 bases). This CDR3 spans 16 amino acids. Looked up from germline, CDR1 is SGHRS and CDR2 is YFSETQ. In DNA, the CDR3 is TGCGCCAGCAGGTTGGAGGCAAATCCAGGGAACTATGGCTACACCTTC. It is translated as CASRLEANPGNYGYTF.

This clonotype has at least ten counts. This chain connects TRBV29-1 to TRBJ2-3; 8 bases are a match to TRBD2. This CDR3 is built from 14 residues. Germline loops: CDR1 SQVTM, CDR2 ANQGSEA. The ends lost 7 bases at V and 6 bases at J; junction bases unmatched: 12. Here the CDR3 reads CSGVLGTSSDTQYF. In nucleotides, the CDR3 is TGCAGCGGTGTTCTCGGGACTAGTTCCGATACGCAGTATTTT.

This clonotype was seen ten or more times. This chain links TRBV20-1 with TRBJ2-3; 7 bases fit TRBD2. The CDR3 covers 13 residues. In germline, CDR1 is DFQATT, CDR2 SNEGSKA (reference sequence). Trimming took 7 bases from V and 0 from J; bases not matched to a gene: 4. The CDR3 sequence is CSGLAASTDTQYF. The DNA of the CDR3 is TGCAGTGGACTAGCAGCTAGCACAGATACGCAGTATTTT.

The J gene is TRBJ1-1, the V gene TRBV6-1; TRBD1 is a possible D gene (5 bases). The CDR3 covers 14 residues. Germline CDR1 and CDR2: MNHNS and SASEGT. The V end lost 7 bases, the J end lost 3 bases, and 15 bases lay between the germline ends. CDR3 DNA sequence: TGTGCCAGCACTGGGGCGGGTTGGGACACTGAAGCTTTCTTT. It encodes CASTGAGWDTEAFF.

Here the CDR3 reads CASSSPLQGPYEQYF. Here the CDR3 DNA reads TGTGCCAGCAGCTCACCCCTACAGGGGCCCTACGAGCAGTACTTC. J is TRBJ2-7 and V is TRBV7-8; TRBD1 agrees at 7 bases. CDR1 and CDR2 (germline): SGHVS, FQNEAQ. The junction had 8 bases not matched to a gene; V was cut back by 4 bases and J by 2 bases. The CDR3 has 15 residues.

The chain joins TRBV12-3 or TRBV12-4 to TRBJ2-3; 7 bases match TRBD1. Unmatched junction bases numbered 14, after V lost 5 bases and J lost 6 bases. The length of the CDR3 is 16 residues. CDR3 amino acids: CASSRNHRGETDTQYF. The CDR3 region has the DNA TGTGCCAGCAGTCGAAACCACAGGGGTGAAACCGATACGCAGTATTTT.

This clonotype has more than one count but fewer than ten. The chain links TRBV2 to TRBJ2-1; possible D gene TRBD1, 6 bases. With 2 bases removed from V and 2 bases from J, the gap between germline ends came to 10 bases. The germline CDR1 and CDR2 sequences are SNHLY and FYNNEI. The CDR3 runs to 15 residues. The CDR3 region is CASSEYGQTYNEQFF. Here the CDR3 DNA reads TGTGCCAGCAGTGAATATGGACAGACCTACAATGAGCAGTTCTTC.

This clonotype was observed a few times. The chain employs TRBV20-1 and TRBJ2-2; D uncertain. V was clipped by 4 bases and J by 3 bases, with 12 bases between them. The CDR3 extends over 14 amino acids. CDR1 and CDR2 from the germline V gene are DFQATT and SNEGSKA (reference sequence). The CDR3 nucleotides are TGCAGTGCTACTAGTGGGCTTGACACCGGGGAGCTGTTTTTT. It translates to CSATSGLDTGELFF.

The chain joins TRBV7-6 to TRBJ2-3; 12 nucleotides match TRBD2. Germline CDR1 is SGHVS and CDR2 is FNYEAQ. The J segment lost 1 base and the V segment lost 5 bases, leaving 7 bases of the junction unmatched. This CDR3 is 17 amino acids long. CDR3 in amino acids: CASSRQPSGGGTDTQYF. CDR3 in DNA: TGTGCCAGCAGCCGCCAACCTAGCGGGGGGGGCACAGATACGCAGTATTTT. The variable domain in full, completed from reference TRBV7-6 and TRBJ2-3, reads GAGVSQSPRYKVTKRGQDVALRCDPISGHVSLYWYRQALGQGPEFLTYFNYEAQQDKSGLPNDRFSAERPEGSISTLTIQRTEQRDSAMYRCASSRQPSGGGTDTQYFGPGTRLTVL.

This chain connects TRBV7-2 to TRBJ2-5; possibly TRBD2 for D (6 bases). Germline V gene lookup returns CDR1 SGHTA and CDR2 FQGNSA. The V end lost 4 bases, the J end lost 4 bases, and 19 bases lay between the germline ends. The CDR3 length is 16 residues. CDR3 sequence: CASSSSGGAMGETQYF. The CDR3 DNA is TGTGCCAGCAGCTCCAGCGGAGGGGCGATGGGAGAGACCCAGTACTTC.

A remark on this clonotype: A clone one base away is much larger, so this may be a read error. The chain employs TRBV12-3 or TRBV12-4 and TRBJ2-7; the D gene is possibly TRBD2 (6 bases). The CDR3 has 12 residues. CDR3 sequence (DNA): TGTGCCAGCAGGGGACTTTTGCGTGAGCAGCACTTC. It yields the protein CASRGLLREQHF.

This clonotype was seen more than once but under ten times. The chain couples TRBV28 to TRBJ1-1; D ambiguous. CDR3 length equals 14 residues. Per germline, CDR1 MDHEN and CDR2 SYDVKM. Trimming took 3 bases from V and 0 from J, leaving 8 bases between them. CDR3 nucleotides: TGTGCCAGCAGTTTTTGGACCATGAACACTGAAGCTTTCTTT. This gives the protein CASSFWTMNTEAFF.

The V call is TRBV20-1, the J call TRBJ2-3; the match to TRBD2 covers 14 bases. CDR1 and CDR2 from the germline V gene are DFQATT and SNEGSKA (reference sequence). Trimming removed 5 bases from V and 6 bases from J; junction bases left unmatched: 7. This CDR3 comprises 15 residues. As DNA, the CDR3 is TGCAGTGCTTCCAAGACTAGCGGGGGGGACGATACGCAGTATTTT. Translated: CSASKTSGGDDTQYF.

This clonotype was seen at least ten times. J is TRBJ2-7 and V is TRBV7-9, with TRBD2 identical over 7 bases. CDR1 and CDR2 (germline): SEHNR, FQNEAQ (reference sequence). This CDR3 is 15 amino acids long. With 3 bases clipped from V and 5 bases from J, the junction kept 10 bases outside the gene matches. This chain's CDR3 is CASSFRTRGVDEQYF. As DNA, the CDR3 is TGTGCCAGCAGCTTCCGGACCCGGGGGGTGGACGAGCAGTACTTC.

This clonotype was seen a few times. The gene calls are TRBV12-3 or TRBV12-4 and TRBJ1-1, with D unclear. V lost 3 bases to trimming and J lost 4 bases, with 15 bases between them. This CDR3 spans 15 amino acids. DNA for the CDR3: TGTGCCAGCAGTTTGGGCAGACTAGTTGGCACTGAAGCTTTCTTT. This gives the protein CASSLGRLVGTEAFF.

This clonotype was picked up many times. CDR3 loop: CASSSDSGNQPQHF. CDR3 DNA: TGTGCCAGCAGCTCGGACTCTGGCAATCAGCCCCAGCATTTT. The rearrangement links TRBV7-2 to TRBJ1-5; D gene uncertain. The ends were cut back, 4 bases at V and 2 bases at J, with 9 bases in the middle. Per the germline V gene, CDR1 is SGHTA and CDR2 is FQGNSA. This CDR3 spans 14 amino acids.

This clonotype occurred many times. The rearrangement joins TRBV20-1 to TRBJ2-1; no reliable D call. Trimming removed 0 bases from V and 2 bases from J, with 17 bases in between. The V gene's germline CDR1 is DFQATT and CDR2 SNEGSKA (reference sequence). The CDR3 length is 17 residues. The DNA for the CDR3 is TGCAGTGCTAGAGATTGGGCCGGGCAGGTCACCTACAATGAGCAGTTCTTC. This codes for CSARDWAGQVTYNEQFF.

This clonotype has a count of ten or more. V gene TRBV3-1 combines with J gene TRBJ1-5; D uncertain. The CDR3 contains 15 residues. The V gene lost 0 bases and the J gene lost 2 bases, with 8 bases spanning the gap. Germline V gives CDR1 LGHDT, CDR2 YNNKEL (reference sequence). Written as DNA, the CDR3 is TGTGCCAGCAGCCAAGACGGGTTCGGCAATCAGCCCCAGCATTTT. This encodes CASSQDGFGNQPQHF.

The chain combines TRBV11-2 with TRBJ1-2; 12 nucleotides line up with TRBD1. This CDR3 region has 18 residues. The junction had 14 bases not matched to a gene; V was cut back by 5 bases and J by 4 bases. Looked up from germline, CDR1 is SGHAT and CDR2 is FQNNGV. CDR3 sequence: CASSPQAGTGGSVYGYTF. CDR3 nucleotide sequence: TGTGCCAGCAGCCCCCAGGCCGGGACAGGGGGCTCGGTCTATGGCTACACCTTC.

This clonotype was seen only a few times. The rearrangement links TRBV20-1 to TRBJ2-1, with D tentatively TRBD1 or TRBD2 (5 bases each). Germline-derived CDR1 and CDR2 are DFQATT and SNEGSKA (reference sequence). This CDR3 is built from 14 residues. The V and J ends lost 6 bases and 8 bases respectively, with 20 bases between them. The CDR3 DNA sequence: TGCAGTGCCAGCTACGGGACGAAAGGCTATGAGCAGTTCTTC. This gives the protein CSASYGTKGYEQFF.

At least ten counts were recorded for this clonotype. The J gene is TRBJ2-1, the V gene TRBV9; D not certain. The CDR3 has 14 residues. Germline assignment: CDR1 SGDLS and CDR2 YYNGEE. Trimming stripped 5 bases from V and 7 bases from J, with 16 bases between. The CDR3 reads CASSGPPERNEQFF. The DNA of the CDR3 is TGTGCCAGCAGTGGGCCTCCTGAAAGAAATGAGCAGTTCTTC.

This clonotype has a count of ten or more. V gene TRBV5-1 combines with J gene TRBJ2-5; D is perhaps TRBD2 (5 bases). This CDR3 has 13 amino acids. Germline-derived CDR1 and CDR2 are SGHRS and YFSETQ. With 4 bases removed from V and 7 bases from J, the gap between germline ends came to 14 bases. This CDR3 reads CASSEEPRGTQYF. CDR3 nucleotide sequence: TGCGCCAGCAGCGAGGAACCACGGGGGACCCAGTACTTC.

The chain carries TRBV29-1 and TRBJ2-2, with D perhaps matching TRBD2 (6 bases). V lost 7 bases and J lost 5, with 20 bases in between. Germline V gene sequence: CDR1 SQVTM, CDR2 ANQGSEA. This CDR3 spans 15 amino acids. The chain's CDR3 is CSANGGTGGTGELFF. CDR3 nucleotide sequence: TGCAGCGCAAATGGGGGGACTGGTGGGACCGGGGAGCTGTTTTTT.

In its sample, this clonotype was seen many times. The rearrangement links TRBV12-3 or TRBV12-4 to TRBJ2-3; D is possibly TRBD2 (6 bases). Trimming stripped 1 base from V and 3 bases from J, with 14 bases between. The CDR3 length is 16 residues. Here the CDR3 reads CASSLGASAGTDTQYF. The DNA of the CDR3 is TGTGCCAGCAGTTTAGGGGCTAGCGCGGGGACAGATACGCAGTATTTT.